The 19 T cell receptor beta chains listed next were all sequenced from one sample in a study of prognosis after radiotherapy for stage I lung cancer. From genomic DNA, two-round multiplex PCR was used to amplify TCR beta CDR3. Amplification during the initial PCR round employed primers specific to each TRBV and TRBJ gene. Each CDR3 protein gets one entry after TCRdb re-called the multiplex PCR reads with MiXCR. The table has about 14,000 distinct CDR3 sequences, approximately 33% seen once. Material: PBMCs, obtained before or after stereotactic body radiation therapy (not recorded which). The source of these receptors is a donor of 50 years or more with non-small cell lung cancer.

This clonotype was counted at least ten times. The rearrangement uses TRBV7-2 and TRBJ1-5; tentative D call: TRBD1 (6 bases). From germline, CDR1 is SGHTA and CDR2 FQGNSA. The V gene lost 4 bases and the J gene lost 11 bases, with 18 bases spanning the gap. The CDR3 contains 14 residues. CDR3 sequence reads: CASSSEFRGGSQHF. The CDR3 DNA reads as TGTGCCAGCAGCTCCGAATTCAGGGGAGGGTCCCAGCATTTT.

Regarding this clonotype: The junction shows a germline mismatch at one end, possibly a read error. This sequence joins TRBV6-9 and TRBJ1-3; D gene unclear. Germline CDR1 and CDR2: MNHGY and SVAAGI. The CDR3 totals 17 residues. Written as DNA, the CDR3 is TGCGCCAGCAGTTTTTTGTTTGCACAGCTAAGTGGAAACACCATATATTTT. The encoded protein is CASSFLFAQLSGNTIYF.

This clonotype is deemed medium-sized. The chain joins TRBV30 to TRBJ2-5; TRBD2 matches at 8 bases. V dropped 6 bases and J dropped 2; count of bases not matched to a gene: 5. The CDR3 is 13 residues long. CDR1 GTSNPN and CDR2 SVGIG come from the germline V gene (reference sequence). In DNA form, the CDR3 reads TGTGCCTGCCAACTAGCGGCGCAAGAGACCCAGTACTTC. Encoded protein: CACQLAAQETQYF.

The table lists this clonotype with a count of one. The chain combines TRBV19 with TRBJ2-5; D remains ambiguous. Germline V CDR1 and CDR2: LNHDA, SQIVND (reference sequence). The germline V and J ends were trimmed by 5 bases and 2 bases, with 18 bases remaining between them. The CDR3 totals 16 residues. The CDR3 region has the DNA TGTGCCAGTAGTCAGCAACAAGGCCAGTATCAAGAGACCCAGTACTTC. It translates to CASSQQQGQYQETQYF.

Judged by abundance, this clonotype is medium-sized. The chain has TRBV24-1 and TRBJ2-1; D is perhaps TRBD1 (6 bases). The CDR3 runs to 12 residues. Trimming stripped 5 bases from V and 8 bases from J, with 9 bases between. Germline lookup yields CDR1 KGHDR and CDR2 SFDVKD. CDR3 amino acids: CATSAQGYEQFF. CDR3 nucleotides: TGTGCCACCAGTGCACAGGGATATGAGCAGTTCTTC.

About this clonotype itself: A much more abundant neighbour one base away suggests this may be a read error. Likely a read error: the CDR3 ends without its conserved phenylalanine or tryptophan. The chain couples TRBV20-1 to TRBJ2-7, with 7 bases matching TRBD1. With 8 bases clipped from V and 0 bases from J, the junction kept 7 bases outside the gene matches. CDR1 is DFQATT, CDR2 SNEGSKA, per germline (reference sequence). CDR3 size: 13 residues. Here the CDR3 reads CSSGTVNSYEQYS. In nucleotides, the CDR3 is TGCAGTTCGGGGACAGTGAACTCCTACGAGCAGTACTCC.

This clonotype is labeled medium-sized (0.01 to 0.1%). The rearrangement uses TRBV6-1 and TRBJ2-1; perhaps TRBD1 as D (6 bases). Per germline, CDR1 MNHNS and CDR2 SASEGT. With 2 bases removed from V and 6 bases from J, the gap between germline ends came to 14 bases. The CDR3 has 15 amino acids. The CDR3, as DNA: TGTGCCAGCAGTGAAAAAAGGCAGGGGCCCAATGAGCAGTTCTTC. Its translation is CASSEKRQGPNEQFF.

This clonotype has at least ten counts. The chain employs TRBV6-2 or TRBV6-3 and TRBJ2-6; 10 bases are a match to TRBD1. There are 18 residues in the CDR3. The ends lost 4 bases at V and 2 bases at J; junction bases unmatched: 8. Germline CDR1 and CDR2: MNHEY and SVGEGT. CDR3 DNA sequence: TGTGCCAGCAGTTTTCCCGAGACAGGGGGCGCTGGGGCCAACGTCCTGACTTTC. This encodes CASSFPETGGAGANVLTF.

This clonotype was seen many times. The chain recombines TRBV5-1 with TRBJ2-3, with D unclear. The V end lost 2 bases, the J end lost 0 bases, and 10 bases lay between the germline ends. Per the germline V gene, CDR1 is SGHRS and CDR2 is YFSETQ. The CDR3 has 15 residues. CDR3 region: CASSFGNPSTDTQYF. For the CDR3, the DNA is TGCGCCAGCAGCTTCGGAAACCCTAGCACAGATACGCAGTATTTT.

As concerns this clonotype: Relative to the germline gene, one junction end is altered; a read error may explain this. This sequence joins TRBV12-3 or TRBV12-4 and TRBJ2-1; no clear D. The CDR3 has 12 amino acids. CDR3 in DNA: TGTGCCAGCACTTTAGTTGGCAATGAGCAGTTCTTC. Its translation is CASTLVGNEQFF.

This clonotype occurred many times. The J gene is TRBJ2-1, the V gene TRBV29-1, with TRBD2 as a possible D gene (6 bases). This CDR3 has 12 residues. V lost 6 bases to trimming and J lost 3 bases, with 9 bases between them. Germline V gene lookup returns CDR1 SQVTM and CDR2 ANQGSEA. The CDR3 region is CSVASDYNEQFF. For the CDR3, the DNA is TGCAGCGTCGCTAGCGACTACAATGAGCAGTTCTTC.

The chain is built from TRBV12-3 or TRBV12-4 and TRBJ2-7; 7 nucleotides line up with TRBD1. V lost 7 bases and J lost 10; bases outside the gene matches: 10. CDR3 length equals 12 residues. The CDR3 is CASIFTGVDQYF. For the CDR3, the DNA is TGTGCCAGCATTTTTACAGGGGTTGATCAGTACTTC.

The V call is TRBV6-1, the J call TRBJ1-6, with 9 bases that match TRBD1. The V gene end was trimmed by 7 bases and the J gene end by 9 bases; junction bases not matched to a gene: 7. The length of the CDR3 is 14 residues. CDR1 is MNHNS, CDR2 SASEGT, per germline. CDR3 nucleotides: TGTGCCAGCACCCCGGGACAGGGAGGTTCACCCCTCCACTTT. Its translation is CASTPGQGGSPLHF.

The V call is TRBV29-1, the J call TRBJ2-1; D might be TRBD2 (6 bases). The CDR3 sequence is 17 residues long. V was clipped by 1 base and J by 0 bases, with 16 bases between them. The V gene's germline CDR1 is SQVTM and CDR2 ANQGSEA. This CDR3 is CSVEGSGMPSSYNEQFF. The CDR3, as DNA: TGCAGCGTTGAAGGTAGCGGTATGCCGAGCTCCTACAATGAGCAGTTCTTC.

This clonotype is categorized as large. The chain uses TRBV5-1 and TRBJ1-6; D gene unclear. Trimming removed 2 bases from V and 11 bases from J, with 11 bases in between. This CDR3 spans 13 amino acids. Per the germline V gene, CDR1 is SGHRS and CDR2 is YFSETQ. The CDR3 sequence is CASSFHGYTPLHF. DNA for the CDR3: TGCGCCAGCAGCTTTCACGGGTATACACCCCTCCACTTT.

As for this clonotype: Only one base separates this from a far larger clonotype, so it likely reflects a read error. This rearrangement joins TRBV6-1 to TRBJ2-3; the D gene is possibly TRBD1 (6 bases). This CDR3 comprises 15 residues. V was pared by 5 bases and J by 2 bases, with 14 bases between. Germline CDR1 reads MNHNS; CDR2 reads SASEGT. CDR3 region: CASSFQGHATDTQYF. The CDR3 DNA follows: TGTGCCAGCAGTTTTCAGGGACATGCCACAGATACGCAGTATTTT.

This clonotype showed up many times. The chain is built from TRBV15 and TRBJ1-6, with a weak D call TRBD1 (5 bases). The CDR3 has 15 amino acids. Trimming pared 3 bases from V and 14 bases from J, leaving 20 bases between. Germline assignment: CDR1 LNHNV and CDR2 YYDKDF (reference sequence). The CDR3 protein is CATSSLTEYLKSLHF. In nucleotides, the CDR3 is TGTGCCACCAGCAGTTTGACAGAATACCTTAAGTCCCTCCACTTT.

This rearrangement joins TRBV2 to TRBJ2-1, with a weak D call TRBD1 (5 bases). V was cut by 7 bases and J by 4 bases, with 17 bases left in between. The CDR3 runs 15 residues. Germline CDR1 is SNHLY and CDR2 is FYNNEI. The CDR3 bases are TGTGCCAGCACCACCCTGGGGCTTGGTTACAATGAGCAGTTCTTC. Its translation: CASTTLGLGYNEQFF.

This clonotype came up many times. This chain connects TRBV6-2 or TRBV6-3 to TRBJ1-4; D is perhaps TRBD1 (6 bases). In germline, CDR1 is MNHEY, CDR2 SVGEGT. The CDR3 covers 16 residues. Trimming left V 2 bases short and J 2 bases short, with 12 bases between. The CDR3 protein is CASSYDWGATNEKLFF. The CDR3 bases are TGTGCCAGCAGTTACGACTGGGGGGCGACTAATGAAAAACTGTTTTTT.